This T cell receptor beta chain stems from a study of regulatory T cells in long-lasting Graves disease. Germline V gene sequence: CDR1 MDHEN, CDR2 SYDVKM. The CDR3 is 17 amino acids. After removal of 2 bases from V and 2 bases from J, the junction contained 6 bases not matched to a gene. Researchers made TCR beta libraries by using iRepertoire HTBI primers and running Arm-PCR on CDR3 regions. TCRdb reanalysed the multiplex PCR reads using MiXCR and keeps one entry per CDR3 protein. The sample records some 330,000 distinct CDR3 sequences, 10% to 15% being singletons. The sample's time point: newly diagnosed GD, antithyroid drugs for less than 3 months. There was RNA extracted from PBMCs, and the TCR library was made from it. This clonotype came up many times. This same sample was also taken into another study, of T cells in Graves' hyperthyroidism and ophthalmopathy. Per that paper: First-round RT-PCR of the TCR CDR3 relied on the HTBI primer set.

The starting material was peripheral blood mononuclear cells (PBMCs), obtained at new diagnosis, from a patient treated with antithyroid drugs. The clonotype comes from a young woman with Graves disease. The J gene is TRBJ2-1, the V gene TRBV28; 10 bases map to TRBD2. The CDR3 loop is CASSLALSGGTYNEQFF. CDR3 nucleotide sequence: TGTGCCAGCAGTTTAGCCCTTAGCGGGGGGACCTACAATGAGCAGTTCTTC.